A single sample gave rise to the 5 T cell receptor beta chains below, sequenced in a study of blood T cell repertoires in COVID-19. The assay was immunoSEQ multiplex PCR, and TCRdb's table has in-frame clones only and misses some. The sample shows about 360,000 clones, approximately 86% of them seen only once. The sample comprised peripheral blood. These receptors were taken from a human donor in a cohort sampled during active COVID-19.

This sequence joins TRBV3-1 (or the pseudogene TRBV3-2) and TRBJ2-7, with 9 bases aligning to TRBD2. V gave up 4 bases and J gave up 0 bases; unmatched junction bases: 7. The germline V gene encodes CDR1 LGHDT and CDR2 YNNKEL (reference sequence). The CDR3 loop spans 16 amino acids. CDR3 nucleotide sequence: TGTGCCAGCAGCCGCGGGCTAGCGGGACTCTCCTACGAGCAGTACTTC. Its protein is CASSRGLAGLSYEQYF.

CDR3 amino acids: CASSLKKPGLAGPYEQYF. The CDR3 nucleotides read TGTGCCAGCAGCCTCAAAAAGCCGGGACTAGCGGGTCCCTACGAGCAGTACTTC. The rearrangement joins TRBV14 to TRBJ2-7; 12 bases map to TRBD2. With V trimmed by 4 bases and J by 2 bases, 12 bases remained unmatched. Germline CDR1 SGHDN, CDR2 FVKESK. This CDR3 region has 18 residues.

For this clone: This specimen includes other DNA sequences encoding the same CDR3. The chain combines TRBV5-1 with TRBJ2-3; maybe TRBD2 (5 bases). Germline V lookup: CDR1 SGHRS, CDR2 YFSETQ. CDR3 size: 14 residues. V gave up 2 bases and J gave up 1 base, with 8 bases separating them. CDR3 protein: CASSLAAGTDTQYF. The CDR3 DNA reads as TGCGCCAGCAGCTTAGCGGCGGGCACAGATACGCAGTATTTT. Variable domain in full (rest from reference TRBV5-1 and TRBJ2-3): KAGVTQTPRYLIKTRGQQVTLSCSPISGHRSVSWYQQTPGQGLQFLFEYFSETQRNKGNFPGRFSGRQFSNSRSEMNVSTLELGDSALYLCASSLAAGTDTQYFGPGTRLTVL.

The chain couples TRBV9 to TRBJ1-1, with D hard to call. The ends were cut back, 1 base at V and 1 base at J, with 14 bases in the middle. The CDR3 extends over 16 amino acids. CDR1 and CDR2 from the germline V gene are SGDLS and YYNGEE. CDR3 amino acids: CASSVSLQEANTEAFF. The CDR3 nucleotides are TGTGCCAGCAGCGTAAGCCTGCAAGAGGCGAACACTGAAGCTTTCTTT.

The genes are TRBV28 and TRBJ1-3; 7 bases match TRBD1. CDR1 and CDR2 (germline): MDHEN, SYDVKM. The ends lost 11 bases at V and 0 bases at J; junction bases unmatched: 10. This CDR3 is built from 15 residues. CDR3 sequence: CAALTGYASGNTIYF. CDR3 bases: TGTGCCGCATTGACAGGGTACGCCTCTGGAAACACCATATATTTT.